This record covers a single T cell receptor beta chain. Its target is unknown. V shed 6 bases, J shed 5 bases, and the junction held 12 bases outside the gene matches. The CDR3 loop spans 16 amino acids. Germline V gene lookup returns CDR1 MDHEN and CDR2 SYDVKM. Sequencing was performed with immunoSEQ multiplex PCR; in TCRdb, only in-frame clones are kept and a portion is missing. The sample lists roughly 50,000 clones, just under 90% occurring once. The data originate from a study of OX40 agonist ivuxolimab in advanced cancers. Study information: The study treated patients with ivuxolimab, an agonistic anti-OX40 (CD134) antibody. Cohort: roughly 80% men, mean age approximately 66, aged about 23 to 79.

Findings and limits, study-wide: The expanded peripheral T cells' antigen specificity was not determined.

Systemic immunosuppression or a history of autoimmune disease excluded patients. The rearrangement uses TRBV28 and TRBJ2-3, with 9 bases lining up with TRBD1. Sequenced material: CD4+ or CD8+ T cells sorted from blood, taken in a trial of the OX40 agonist ivuxolimab. This TCR was recovered from an adult with an advanced solid tumor such as melanoma, head and neck, liver or kidney cancer. The DNA of the CDR3 is TGTGCCAGCAGCTCCCCTGGGACAGGGCTCCTAGATACGCAGTATTTT. Amino acids: CASSSPGTGLLDTQYF. Full variable domain (missing parts from reference TRBV28 and TRBJ2-3): DVKVTQSSRYLVKRTGEKVFLECVQDMDHENMFWYRQDPGLGLRLIYFSYDVKMKEKGDIPEGYSVSREKKERFSLILESASTNQTSMYLCASSSPGTGLLDTQYFGPGTRLTVL.